The 13 T cell receptor beta chains reported below all come from one sample, sequenced in a study of blood T cell repertoires in COVID-19. Generated by immunoSEQ multiplex PCR, the TCRdb table keeps only in-frame clones and is missing some. The sample holds more than 350,000 clones, 80% to 90% seen once. The sequenced sample consisted of PBMCs or T cells enriched from blood (not recorded which). Receptor source: a man younger than 35 who had recovered from COVID-19.

The V and J genes are TRBV7-2 and TRBJ2-7; TRBD2 matches 7 bases. Germline V gene lookup returns CDR1 SGHTA and CDR2 FQGNSA. The CDR3 runs to 15 residues. With V trimmed by 1 base and J by 3 bases, 6 bases remained unmatched. This chain's CDR3 is CASSLVSSGNYEQYF. CDR3 nucleotides: TGTGCCAGCAGCTTAGTCTCTAGCGGAAACTACGAGCAGTACTTC.

The chain has TRBV28 and TRBJ1-1, with 7 bases matching TRBD1. The CDR3 totals 16 residues. V trimming: 1 base; J trimming: 0 bases; junction bases outside the gene matches: 5. From germline, CDR1 is MDHEN and CDR2 SYDVKM. CDR3 nucleotides: TGTGCCAGCAGTTTATACCCGGGACAGATGAACACTGAAGCTTTCTTT. Amino acids: CASSLYPGQMNTEAFF.

In its sample, this clone was seen once. The rearrangement uses TRBV7-8 and TRBJ2-7; 8 bases match TRBD1. The V and J ends lost 4 bases and 7 bases, in that order; junction bases with no gene match: 6. CDR3 length equals 13 residues. CDR1 and CDR2 (germline): SGHVS, FQNEAQ. As DNA, the CDR3 is TGTGCCAGCAGCTCGACAGGGGCGGGGGAGCAGTACTTC. Residues: CASSSTGAGEQYF.

This chain links TRBV11-2 with TRBJ2-5; weak D call: TRBD1 (5 bases). CDR1 and CDR2 (germline): SGHAT, FQNNGV. V lost 0 bases and J lost 5, with 13 bases in between. The CDR3 consists of 15 residues. CDR3 in DNA: TGTGCCAGCAGCTTAGAATCTTCCTGGGGCGAGACCCAGTACTTC. It yields the protein CASSLESSWGETQYF.

This sequence joins TRBV11-2 and TRBJ2-1; a possible D gene is TRBD2 (5 bases). With 3 bases removed from V and 9 bases from J, the gap between germline ends came to 15 bases. This CDR3 is built from 14 residues. Germline V lookup: CDR1 SGHAT, CDR2 FQNNGV. In nucleotides, the CDR3 is TGTGCCAGCAGCTTTGGGAGCAGTGGTTCTGAGCAGTTCTTC. Translating gives CASSFGSSGSEQFF.

This chain links TRBV19 with TRBJ2-7, with TRBD1 matching over 9 bases. J was trimmed by 4 bases and V by 8 bases; bases with no gene match: 9. The CDR3 is 14 amino acids. Germline CDR1 reads LNHDA; CDR2 reads SQIVND (reference sequence). The CDR3 DNA is TGTGCCAGTGGAGAAACAGGGGGCCTTTACGAGCAGTACTTC. This sequence encodes CASGETGGLYEQYF.

The chain couples TRBV30 to TRBJ2-2; 8 bases are a match to TRBD2. Germline V lookup: CDR1 GTSNPN, CDR2 SVGIG (reference sequence). Trimming at V came to 5 bases and at J to 4 bases, leaving 3 bases not matched to a gene. The CDR3 runs to 13 residues. CDR3 in amino acids: CAWREGRTGELFF. CDR3 DNA: TGTGCCTGGCGGGAGGGCCGCACCGGGGAGCTGTTTTTT.

The chain links TRBV28 to TRBJ2-7, with 9 bases identical to TRBD1. Unmatched junction bases numbered 2, after V lost 2 bases and J lost 3 bases. This CDR3 has 14 residues. CDR1 is MDHEN and CDR2 is SYDVKM in the germline V gene. The CDR3 region has the DNA TGTGCCAGCAGTTTAGGGACAGGGTACTACGAGCAGTACTTC. It encodes CASSLGTGYYEQYF.

The chain carries TRBV5-6 and TRBJ1-2, with 10 bases identical to TRBD1. Germline V gene data show CDR1 as SGHDT and CDR2 as YYEEEE. This CDR3 is built from 14 residues. With 2 bases clipped from V and 5 bases from J, the junction kept 3 bases outside the gene matches. CDR3: CASSLGTGAYGYTF. The CDR3 nucleotides are TGTGCCAGCAGCTTAGGGACAGGGGCGTATGGCTACACCTTC.

V is TRBV5-1 and J is TRBJ2-7, with 9 bases lining up with TRBD1. In germline, CDR1 is SGHRS, CDR2 YFSETQ. J gave up 5 bases and V 1 base, and 7 bases lay outside the gene matches. CDR3 length: 15 residues. CDR3 bases: TGCGCCAGCAGCTTGCGTTTACGACAGGGGGACGAGCAGTACTTC. Translation: CASSLRLRQGDEQYF.

The chain employs TRBV6-5 and TRBJ2-7; 9 nucleotides agree with TRBD1. This CDR3 has 15 amino acids. The V and J ends lost 6 bases and 3 bases, in that order; junction bases with no gene match: 9. From germline, CDR1 is MNHEY and CDR2 SVGAGI. Written as DNA, the CDR3 is TGTGCCAGCAGACAAGGGACAGGGAGGCTCTACGAGCAGTACTTC. Amino acids: CASRQGTGRLYEQYF.

The chain is built from TRBV18 and TRBJ1-2; possibly TRBD1 for D (5 bases). V lost 4 bases to trimming and J lost 8 bases, with 20 bases between them. Germline V gene sequence: CDR1 KGHSH, CDR2 LQKENI. The CDR3 runs to 15 residues. As DNA, the CDR3 is TGTGCCAGCTCACGCACGGGGGACTTCCGGAGGGGCTACACCTTC. Translating gives CASSRTGDFRRGYTF.

The table lists this clone with a count of one. The gene calls are TRBV15 and TRBJ1-2, with D hard to call. The CDR3 contains 14 residues. Germline V CDR1 and CDR2: LNHNV, YYDKDF (reference sequence). With 6 bases removed from V and 6 bases from J, the gap between germline ends came to 17 bases. The CDR3 reads CATSSLSRNNGYTF. DNA for the CDR3: TGTGCCACCAGTTCTTTATCCAGAAATAATGGCTACACCTTC.